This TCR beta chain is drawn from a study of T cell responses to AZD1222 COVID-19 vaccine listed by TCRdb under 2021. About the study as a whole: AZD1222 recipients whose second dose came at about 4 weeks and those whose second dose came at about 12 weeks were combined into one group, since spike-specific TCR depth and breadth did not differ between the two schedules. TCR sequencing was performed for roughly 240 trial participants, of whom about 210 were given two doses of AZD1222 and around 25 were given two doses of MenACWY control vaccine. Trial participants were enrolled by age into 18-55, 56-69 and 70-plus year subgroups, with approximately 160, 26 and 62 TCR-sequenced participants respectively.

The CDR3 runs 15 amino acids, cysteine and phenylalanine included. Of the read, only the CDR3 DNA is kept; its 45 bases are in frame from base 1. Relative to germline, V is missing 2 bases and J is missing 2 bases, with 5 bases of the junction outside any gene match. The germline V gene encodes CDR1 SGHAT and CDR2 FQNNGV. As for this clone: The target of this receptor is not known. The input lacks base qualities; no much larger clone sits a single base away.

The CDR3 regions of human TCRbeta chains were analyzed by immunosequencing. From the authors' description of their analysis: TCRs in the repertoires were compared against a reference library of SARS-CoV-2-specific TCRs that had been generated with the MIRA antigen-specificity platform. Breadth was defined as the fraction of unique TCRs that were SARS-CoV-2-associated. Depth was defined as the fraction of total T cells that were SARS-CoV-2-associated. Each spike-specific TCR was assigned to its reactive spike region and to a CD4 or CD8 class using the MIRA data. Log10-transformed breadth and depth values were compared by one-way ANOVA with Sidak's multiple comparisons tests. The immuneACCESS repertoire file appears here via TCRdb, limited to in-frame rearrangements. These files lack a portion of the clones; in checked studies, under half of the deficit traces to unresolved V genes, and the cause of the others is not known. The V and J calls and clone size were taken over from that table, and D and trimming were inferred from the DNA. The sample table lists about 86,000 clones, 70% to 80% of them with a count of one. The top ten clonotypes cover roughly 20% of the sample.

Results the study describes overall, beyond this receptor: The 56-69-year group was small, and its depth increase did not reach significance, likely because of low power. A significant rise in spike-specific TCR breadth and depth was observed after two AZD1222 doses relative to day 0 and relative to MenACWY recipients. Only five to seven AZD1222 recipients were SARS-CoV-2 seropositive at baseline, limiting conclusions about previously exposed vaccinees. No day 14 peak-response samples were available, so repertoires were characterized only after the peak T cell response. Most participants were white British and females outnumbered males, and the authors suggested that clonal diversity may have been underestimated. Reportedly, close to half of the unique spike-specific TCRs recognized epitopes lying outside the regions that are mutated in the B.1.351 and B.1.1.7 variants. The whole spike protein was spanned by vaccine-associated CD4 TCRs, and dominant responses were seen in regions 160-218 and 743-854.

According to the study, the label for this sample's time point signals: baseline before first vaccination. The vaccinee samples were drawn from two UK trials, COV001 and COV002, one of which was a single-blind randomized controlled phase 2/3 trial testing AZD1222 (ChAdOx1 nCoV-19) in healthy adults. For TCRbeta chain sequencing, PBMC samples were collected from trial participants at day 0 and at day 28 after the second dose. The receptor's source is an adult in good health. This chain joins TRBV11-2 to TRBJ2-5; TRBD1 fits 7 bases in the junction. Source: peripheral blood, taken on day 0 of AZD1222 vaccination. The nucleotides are TGTGCCAGCAGCTTACCCCAGGGGGATCAAGAGACCCAGTACTTC. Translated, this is CASSLPQGDQETQYF.